The next 15 T cell receptor beta chains were all read from a single sample in a study of T cell responses to AZD1222 COVID-19 vaccine. The repertoire was sequenced with immunoSEQ multiplex PCR; TCRdb's copy has only in-frame clones and lacks some. The sample includes under 200,000 clones, around nine tenths of them seen just once. Specimen: peripheral blood, collected 28 days after the second dose of the MenACWY control vaccine. The origin of the receptors is an adult who received the MenACWY meningococcal vaccine as a control.

The chain recombines TRBV27 with TRBJ1-6; D perhaps matches TRBD1 (6 bases). The germline V gene has CDR1 MNHEY and CDR2 SMNVEV (reference sequence). Trimming cost V 3 bases and J 7 bases, with 16 bases left between them. The CDR3 is made up of 16 amino acids. CDR3 loop: CASSFVPGHFNSPLHF. The DNA for the CDR3 is TGTGCCAGCAGTTTCGTCCCGGGACACTTCAATTCACCCCTCCACTTT.

The V call is TRBV3-1 (or the pseudogene TRBV3-2), the J call TRBJ2-3, with D perhaps TRBD2 (5 bases). Germline CDR1 and CDR2: LGHDT and YNNKEL (reference sequence). Trimming pared 1 base from V and 2 bases from J, leaving 10 bases between. The CDR3 is 15 residues long. The CDR3 reads CASSQGLRDTDTQYF. In DNA, the CDR3 is TGTGCCAGCAGCCAAGGGCTGAGGGACACAGATACGCAGTATTTT.

The V gene is TRBV28, the J gene TRBJ2-7; 7 positions agree with TRBD1. Losses at the gene ends were 5 bases for V and 1 base for J; bases not matched to a gene: 5. The CDR3 sequence is 14 residues long. Looked up from germline, CDR1 is MDHEN and CDR2 is SYDVKM. This CDR3 reads CASSPGDRSYEQYF. In DNA, the CDR3 is TGTGCCAGCAGTCCTGGGGACAGATCCTACGAGCAGTACTTC.

This clone was observed a single time. The genes are TRBV24-1 and TRBJ2-5, with 9 bases lining up with TRBD2. Germline-derived CDR1 and CDR2 are KGHDR and SFDVKD. This CDR3 spans 13 amino acids. The trim removed 9 bases at V and 5 bases at J, leaving 6 bases unmatched. CDR3 DNA: TGTGCCACCGGGACTAGCTATCAGGAGACCCAGTACTTC. It encodes CATGTSYQETQYF.

This clone was picked up one time. CDR3 in amino acids: CASSLIGASLGEDEQFF. Written as DNA, the CDR3 is TGTGCCAGCAGCTTAATAGGAGCCAGCCTCGGGGAGGATGAGCAGTTCTTC. V and J are TRBV7-3 and TRBJ2-1, with D perhaps TRBD2 (6 bases). The CDR3 length is 17 residues. Germline V gives CDR1 SGHTA, CDR2 FQGTGA. Trimming removed 1 base at V and 8 bases at J, with 21 bases between.

The rearrangement uses TRBV7-9 and TRBJ2-2; 10 nucleotides match TRBD1. CDR1 is SEHNR, CDR2 FQNEAQ, per germline (reference sequence). Losses at the gene ends were 4 bases for V and 3 bases for J; bases not matched to a gene: 5. The CDR3 spans 16 residues. The CDR3 nucleotides read TGTGCCAGCAGCTACCCCGGGACAGGGGACACCGGGGAGCTGTTTTTT. As protein: CASSYPGTGDTGELFF.

The rearrangement links TRBV27 to TRBJ2-1; 14 bases match TRBD2. Germline V gene sequence: CDR1 MNHEY, CDR2 SMNVEV (reference sequence). The CDR3 is 15 amino acids. Losses at the gene ends were 6 bases for V and 7 bases for J; bases not matched to a gene: 5. The CDR3 coding sequence is TGTGCCAGCAGCTCCGGGACTAGCGGGAGTAATGAGCAGTTCTTC. This encodes CASSSGTSGSNEQFF.

The chain combines TRBV19 with TRBJ1-3; the D gene is possibly TRBD1 (6 bases). This CDR3 is built from 16 residues. Germline lookup yields CDR1 LNHDA and CDR2 SQIVND (reference sequence). Trimming took off 7 bases at V and 0 bases at J, with 16 bases between the two ends. The CDR3 is CASKAETGFSGNTIYF. The DNA for the CDR3 is TGTGCCAGTAAGGCGGAGACAGGATTCTCTGGAAACACCATATATTTT. Full variable domain (rest looked up from reference TRBV19 and TRBJ1-3): DGGITQSPKYLFRKEGQNVTLSCEQNLNHDAMYWYRQDPGQGLRLIYYSQIVNDFQKGDIAEGYSVSREKKESFPLTVTSAQKNPTAFYLCASKAETGFSGNTIYFGEGSWLTVV.

The chain employs TRBV12-3 or TRBV12-4 and TRBJ2-3; D gene unclear. This CDR3 region has 12 residues. Trimming cost V 2 bases and J 9 bases, with 9 bases left between them. The CDR3 sequence: CASSLPPGTQYF. DNA for the CDR3: TGTGCCAGCAGTTTACCCCCCGGGACGCAGTATTTT.

The rearrangement uses TRBV16 and TRBJ1-1, with a weak D call TRBD1 (5 bases). Germline lookup yields CDR1 KGHSY and CDR2 FQNENV. CDR3 length: 15 amino acids. The germline V and J ends were trimmed by 1 base and 4 bases, with 13 bases remaining between them. CDR3: CASSQLGQTSTEAFF. CDR3 bases: TGTGCCAGCAGCCAATTGGGGCAGACCAGCACTGAAGCTTTCTTT.

The V gene is TRBV12-3 or TRBV12-4, the J gene TRBJ2-2; D gene uncertain. The CDR3 covers 11 residues. The germline V and J ends were trimmed by 2 bases and 8 bases, with 3 bases remaining between them. CDR3 in amino acids: CASSLSGELFF. The DNA of the CDR3 is TGTGCCAGCAGTTTATCGGGGGAGCTGTTTTTT.

The J gene is TRBJ2-1, the V gene TRBV15; 7 nucleotides match TRBD1. Germline CDR1 LNHNV, CDR2 YYDKDF (reference sequence). J was trimmed by 6 bases and V by 4 bases; bases with no gene match: 9. The CDR3 has 15 amino acids. This CDR3 reads CATSIRTGWSNEQFF. The CDR3 region has the DNA TGTGCCACCAGCATAAGGACAGGATGGTCCAATGAGCAGTTCTTC.

The V call is TRBV15, the J call TRBJ2-4; D remains ambiguous. The V gene's germline CDR1 is LNHNV and CDR2 YYDKDF (reference sequence). This CDR3 has 15 amino acids. V was cut by 0 bases and J by 8 bases, with 14 bases left in between. The CDR3 spells CATSRDFVGRDIQYF. CDR3 DNA: TGTGCCACCAGCAGAGATTTCGTTGGGCGAGACATTCAGTACTTC. Complete variable domain (other parts from reference TRBV15 and TRBJ2-4): DAMVIQNPRYQVTQFGKPVTLSCSQTLNHNVMYWYQQKSSQAPKLLFHYYDKDFNNEADTPDNFQSRRPNTSFCFLDIRSPGLGDTAMYLCATSRDFVGRDIQYFGAGTRLSVL.

V usage is TRBV14 and J usage is TRBJ1-2, with a tentative D call TRBD1 (6 bases). V lost 5 bases, J lost 8 bases, and 18 bases lay in between. The CDR3 has 14 amino acids. Germline V gene lookup returns CDR1 SGHDN and CDR2 FVKESK. CDR3: CASSGGSRTRGYTF. Here the CDR3 DNA reads TGTGCCAGCAGCGGGGGCAGCCGGACTCGGGGCTACACCTTC.

J is TRBJ2-7 and V is TRBV27; D is unclear. CDR1 is MNHEY and CDR2 is SMNVEV in the germline V gene (reference sequence). Trimming pared 2 bases from V and 6 bases from J, leaving 14 bases between. The CDR3 is 14 amino acids. This chain's CDR3 is CASSLAVEASEQYF. The DNA for the CDR3 is TGTGCCAGCAGTTTAGCGGTAGAGGCAAGCGAGCAGTACTTC.